This is a list of T cell receptor beta chains from one sample in a study of cytomegalovirus exposure and HLA in healthy donors. Sequenced by immunoSEQ multiplex PCR; TCRdb stores in-frame clones only, minus some. The table gives more than 110,000 clones; the top ten clones make up roughly 2.6% of it. Specimen: PBMCs. Source of these receptors: a man aged 35 to 55 in good health and CMV-seronegative. CDR3s include the opening cysteine and the closing phenylalanine or tryptophan. The D gene is left open where the match is weak.

V	D	J	CDR3	DNA
TRBV7-9	-	TRBJ2-7	CASTSYGEHEQYF	TGTGCCAGCACCTCTTATGGGGAGCACGAGCAGTACTTC
TRBV5-4	TRBD1	TRBJ2-7	CASSSPGQGTYEQYF	TGTGCCAGCAGCTCACCGGGACAGGGAACCTACGAGCAGTACTTC
TRBV18	-	TRBJ1-1	CASSPGGANTEAFF	TGTGCCAGCTCACCGGGGGGGGCTAACACTGAAGCTTTCTTT
TRBV7-9	TRBD1	TRBJ1-5	CASSRTGNQPQHF	TGTGCCAGCAGCAGGACAGGGAATCAGCCCCAGCATTTT
TRBV25-1	-	TRBJ1-5	CASSEQINQPQHF	TGTGCCAGCAGTGAGCAGATTAATCAGCCCCAGCATTTT
TRBV9	TRBD1	TRBJ1-3	CASSGSGGSGNTIYF	TGTGCCAGCAGCGGCTCAGGGGGCTCTGGAAACACCATATATTTT
TRBV18	-	TRBJ2-5	CASSPMTVWDQETQYF	TGTGCCAGCTCACCGATGACAGTTTGGGACCAAGAGACCCAGTACTTC
TRBV7-8	-	TRBJ1-6	CASSLGGGSPLHF	TGTGCCAGCAGCTTAGGGGGGGGTTCACCCCTCCACTTT
TRBV19	TRBD1	TRBJ1-6	CASRGPITGVSYNSPLHF	TGTGCCAGTAGGGGACCAATTACAGGGGTCTCCTATAATTCACCCCTCCACTTT
TRBV7-2	TRBD1	TRBJ2-5	CASSLRQGEQTQYF	TGTGCCAGCAGCCTTAGACAGGGTGAACAGACCCAGTACTTC
TRBV5-4	TRBD1	TRBJ2-7	CASSFSRGFDYEQYF	TGTGCCAGCAGCTTTTCCAGGGGGTTCGATTACGAGCAGTACTTC
TRBV7-6	TRBD1	TRBJ2-7	CASSLQTGGISYEQYF	TGTGCCAGCAGCTTACAGACAGGGGGCATTTCCTACGAGCAGTACTTC
TRBV7-3	-	TRBJ1-5	CASSLSSAGRAQPQHF	TGTGCCAGCAGCTTAAGTTCGGCAGGGAGGGCTCAGCCCCAGCATTTT
TRBV19	-	TRBJ2-7	CASSMNRVPYEQYF	TGTGCCAGTAGTATGAACAGGGTACCCTACGAGCAGTACTTC
TRBV19	-	TRBJ1-2	CASSSRTDVTDLYGYTF	TGTGCCAGTAGTTCCCGGACAGACGTAACCGACCTCTATGGCTACACCTTC
TRBV5-4	-	TRBJ1-4	CASSSQQGKNEKLFF	TGTGCCAGCAGCAGCCAACAGGGAAAAAATGAAAAACTGTTTTTT
TRBV6-5	-	TRBJ1-1	CASTPAGENTEAFF	TGTGCCAGCACTCCCGCGGGGGAGAACACTGAAGCTTTCTTT
TRBV7-9	-	TRBJ2-3	CASSFSDDTQYF	TGTGCCAGCAGCTTTAGTGATGATACGCAGTATTTT
TRBV7-3	TRBD2	TRBJ2-3	CASSPRSGGTDTQYF	TGTGCCAGCAGCCCCCGGAGCGGGGGCACAGATACGCAGTATTTT
TRBV2	TRBD1	TRBJ1-2	CASSELQGGPGYTF	TGTGCCAGCAGTGAGCTACAGGGGGGGCCTGGCTACACCTTC
TRBV6-4	-	TRBJ1-2	CASKFYDRTNYGYTF	TGTGCCAGCAAATTTTACGACAGGACTAACTATGGCTACACCTTC
TRBV7-2	-	TRBJ1-2	CASSLASTIYGYTF	TGTGCCAGCAGCTTAGCGAGTACCATCTATGGCTACACCTTC
TRBV11-1	TRBD2	TRBJ2-3	CASSSLAGVSTDTQYF	TGTGCCAGCAGCTCCCTAGCGGGGGTTAGCACAGATACGCAGTATTTT
TRBV4-1	TRBD1	TRBJ1-6	CASSQAGTGGKRNSPLHF	TGCGCCAGCAGCCAAGCCGGGACAGGGGGCAAGAGGAATTCACCCCTCCACTTT
TRBV6-5	-	TRBJ2-5	CASSPSGLRGETQYF	TGTGCCAGCAGCCCCTCGGGCCTTCGCGGGGAGACCCAGTACTTC
TRBV7-9	-	TRBJ1-5	CASSPGGGAVYSNQPQHF	TGTGCCAGCAGCCCGGGGGGGGGCGCCGTTTATAGCAATCAGCCCCAGCATTTT
TRBV7-2	TRBD1	TRBJ2-7	CASSLGSLGTGYEQYF	TGTGCCAGCAGCTTAGGATCCCTCGGGACAGGCTACGAGCAGTACTTC